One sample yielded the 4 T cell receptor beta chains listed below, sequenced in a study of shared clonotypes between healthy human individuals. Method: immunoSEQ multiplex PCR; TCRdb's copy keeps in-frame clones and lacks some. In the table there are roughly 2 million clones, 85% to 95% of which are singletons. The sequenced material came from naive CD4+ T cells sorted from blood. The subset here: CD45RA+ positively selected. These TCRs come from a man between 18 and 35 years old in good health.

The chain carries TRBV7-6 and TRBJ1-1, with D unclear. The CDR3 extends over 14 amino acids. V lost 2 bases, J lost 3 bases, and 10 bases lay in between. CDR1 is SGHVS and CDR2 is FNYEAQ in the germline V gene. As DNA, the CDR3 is TGTGCCAGCAGCTTATCCGGGGAGGACACTGAAGCTTTCTTT. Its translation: CASSLSGEDTEAFF.

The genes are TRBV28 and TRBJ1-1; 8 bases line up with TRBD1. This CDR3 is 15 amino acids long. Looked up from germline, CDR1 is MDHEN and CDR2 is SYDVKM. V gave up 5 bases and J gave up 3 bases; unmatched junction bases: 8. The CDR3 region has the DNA TGTGCCAGCAGTCCGATGTTGGACAGGGACACTGAAGCTTTCTTT. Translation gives CASSPMLDRDTEAFF.

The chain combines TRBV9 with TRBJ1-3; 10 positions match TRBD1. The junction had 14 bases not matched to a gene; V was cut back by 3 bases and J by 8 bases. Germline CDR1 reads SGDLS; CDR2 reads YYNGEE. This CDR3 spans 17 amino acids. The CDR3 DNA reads TGTGCCAGCAGCGCCTCCGGGACAGGGGCTTCAGGGGACACCATATATTTT. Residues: CASSASGTGASGDTIYF.

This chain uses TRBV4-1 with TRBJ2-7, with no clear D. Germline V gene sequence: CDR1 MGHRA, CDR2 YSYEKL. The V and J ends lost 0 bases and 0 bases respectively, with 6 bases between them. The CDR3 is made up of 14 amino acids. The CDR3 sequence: CASSQDWDSYEQYF. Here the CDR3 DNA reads TGCGCCAGCAGCCAAGATTGGGACTCCTACGAGCAGTACTTC.